The 7 T cell receptor beta chains below come from one sample, sequenced in a study of T cells in Graves' hyperthyroidism and ophthalmopathy. Amplified TCR beta CDR3 regions derived from RNA transcripts. HTBI primers drove first-round RT-PCR of the TCR CDR3. MiXCR, run by TCRdb on the multiplex PCR reads, gives a single entry per CDR3 protein. This table holds 360,000 or so distinct CDR3 sequences, roughly 20% found once. Material: blood. Receptor source: a woman aged 40 to 49 with Graves' ophthalmopathy.

This clonotype appeared many times. The rearrangement uses TRBV11-2 and TRBJ1-1; perhaps TRBD1 as D (5 bases). CDR1 and CDR2 from the germline V gene are SGHAT and FQNNGV. This CDR3 comprises 16 residues. With 5 bases removed from V and 2 bases from J, the gap between germline ends came to 18 bases. The CDR3 spells CASSLWGGTLNTEAFF. CDR3 coding DNA: TGTGCCAGCAGCCTATGGGGGGGGACCCTTAACACTGAAGCTTTCTTT.

Ten or more counts support this clonotype. This sequence joins TRBV12-3 or TRBV12-4 and TRBJ1-5, with D maybe TRBD1 (5 bases). Deletions cut 2 bases from V and 7 bases from J, with 15 bases between. This CDR3 has 15 residues. This chain's CDR3 is CASSLQGSRLQPQHF. DNA for the CDR3: TGTGCCAGCAGTTTACAGGGTTCGCGATTGCAGCCCCAGCATTTT.

This clonotype was counted at least ten times. The chain links TRBV12-3 or TRBV12-4 to TRBJ1-2; weak D call: TRBD1 (5 bases). The CDR3 contains 15 residues. V was trimmed by 5 bases and J by 4 bases, leaving 17 bases between them. The CDR3 DNA is TGTGCCAGCAGTCTAGACGGGGAGGGACGCTATGGCTACACCTTC. It yields the protein CASSLDGEGRYGYTF.

The sample holds many counts of this clonotype. The chain employs TRBV24-1 and TRBJ2-6; the D call may be TRBD1 or TRBD2 (5 bases each). Germline V gene lookup returns CDR1 KGHDR and CDR2 SFDVKD. CDR3 length: 16 amino acids. V lost 6 bases and J 0 bases, leaving 11 bases between the germline ends. The DNA of the CDR3 is TGTGCCACCAGTCCGGGACGGACCTCTGGGGCCAACGTCCTGACTTTC. This encodes CATSPGRTSGANVLTF.

This clonotype was seen repeatedly, ten times or more. The rearrangement links TRBV27 to TRBJ1-2; D is perhaps TRBD1 (5 bases). Germline V lookup: CDR1 MNHEY, CDR2 SMNVEV (reference sequence). This CDR3 region has 13 residues. V shed 2 bases and J shed 3 bases, with 7 bases lying between them. Here the CDR3 reads CASSLTQDYGYTF. CDR3 DNA sequence: TGTGCCAGCAGTTTAACACAGGACTATGGCTACACCTTC.

This clonotype was seen ten or more times. The chain uses TRBV29-1 and TRBJ2-7; no definite D call. Trimming took off 5 bases at V and 2 bases at J, with 10 bases between the two ends. This CDR3 contains 12 residues. CDR1 is SQVTM and CDR2 is ANQGSEA in the germline V gene. The CDR3 sequence is CSVQTITYEQYF. The CDR3 DNA is TGCAGCGTTCAGACCATTACCTACGAGCAGTACTTC.

Many counts were recorded for this clonotype. An end of the junction differs from the germline gene, which may be a read error. CDR3 in DNA: TGTGCCAACAGTTACGGGCCAACTGAAGCTTTCTTT. As protein: CANSYGPTEAFF. The chain couples TRBV6-2 or TRBV6-3 to TRBJ1-1, with unresolved D. Germline V gene sequence: CDR1 MNHEY, CDR2 SVGEGT. The CDR3 contains 12 residues.